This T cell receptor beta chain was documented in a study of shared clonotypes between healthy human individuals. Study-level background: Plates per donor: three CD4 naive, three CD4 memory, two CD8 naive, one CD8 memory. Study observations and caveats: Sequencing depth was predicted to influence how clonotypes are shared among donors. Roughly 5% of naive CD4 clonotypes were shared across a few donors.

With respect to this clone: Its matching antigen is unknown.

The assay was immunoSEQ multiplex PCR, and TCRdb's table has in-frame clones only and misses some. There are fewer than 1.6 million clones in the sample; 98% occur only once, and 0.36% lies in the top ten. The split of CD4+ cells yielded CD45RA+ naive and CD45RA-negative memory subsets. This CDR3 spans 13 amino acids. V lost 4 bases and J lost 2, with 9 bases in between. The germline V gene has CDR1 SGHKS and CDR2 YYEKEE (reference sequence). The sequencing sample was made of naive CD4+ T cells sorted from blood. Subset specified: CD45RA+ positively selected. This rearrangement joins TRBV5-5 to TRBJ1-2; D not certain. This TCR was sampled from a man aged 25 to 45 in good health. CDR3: CASSVTPNYGYTF. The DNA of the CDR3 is TGTGCCAGCAGCGTCACCCCGAACTATGGCTACACCTTC.